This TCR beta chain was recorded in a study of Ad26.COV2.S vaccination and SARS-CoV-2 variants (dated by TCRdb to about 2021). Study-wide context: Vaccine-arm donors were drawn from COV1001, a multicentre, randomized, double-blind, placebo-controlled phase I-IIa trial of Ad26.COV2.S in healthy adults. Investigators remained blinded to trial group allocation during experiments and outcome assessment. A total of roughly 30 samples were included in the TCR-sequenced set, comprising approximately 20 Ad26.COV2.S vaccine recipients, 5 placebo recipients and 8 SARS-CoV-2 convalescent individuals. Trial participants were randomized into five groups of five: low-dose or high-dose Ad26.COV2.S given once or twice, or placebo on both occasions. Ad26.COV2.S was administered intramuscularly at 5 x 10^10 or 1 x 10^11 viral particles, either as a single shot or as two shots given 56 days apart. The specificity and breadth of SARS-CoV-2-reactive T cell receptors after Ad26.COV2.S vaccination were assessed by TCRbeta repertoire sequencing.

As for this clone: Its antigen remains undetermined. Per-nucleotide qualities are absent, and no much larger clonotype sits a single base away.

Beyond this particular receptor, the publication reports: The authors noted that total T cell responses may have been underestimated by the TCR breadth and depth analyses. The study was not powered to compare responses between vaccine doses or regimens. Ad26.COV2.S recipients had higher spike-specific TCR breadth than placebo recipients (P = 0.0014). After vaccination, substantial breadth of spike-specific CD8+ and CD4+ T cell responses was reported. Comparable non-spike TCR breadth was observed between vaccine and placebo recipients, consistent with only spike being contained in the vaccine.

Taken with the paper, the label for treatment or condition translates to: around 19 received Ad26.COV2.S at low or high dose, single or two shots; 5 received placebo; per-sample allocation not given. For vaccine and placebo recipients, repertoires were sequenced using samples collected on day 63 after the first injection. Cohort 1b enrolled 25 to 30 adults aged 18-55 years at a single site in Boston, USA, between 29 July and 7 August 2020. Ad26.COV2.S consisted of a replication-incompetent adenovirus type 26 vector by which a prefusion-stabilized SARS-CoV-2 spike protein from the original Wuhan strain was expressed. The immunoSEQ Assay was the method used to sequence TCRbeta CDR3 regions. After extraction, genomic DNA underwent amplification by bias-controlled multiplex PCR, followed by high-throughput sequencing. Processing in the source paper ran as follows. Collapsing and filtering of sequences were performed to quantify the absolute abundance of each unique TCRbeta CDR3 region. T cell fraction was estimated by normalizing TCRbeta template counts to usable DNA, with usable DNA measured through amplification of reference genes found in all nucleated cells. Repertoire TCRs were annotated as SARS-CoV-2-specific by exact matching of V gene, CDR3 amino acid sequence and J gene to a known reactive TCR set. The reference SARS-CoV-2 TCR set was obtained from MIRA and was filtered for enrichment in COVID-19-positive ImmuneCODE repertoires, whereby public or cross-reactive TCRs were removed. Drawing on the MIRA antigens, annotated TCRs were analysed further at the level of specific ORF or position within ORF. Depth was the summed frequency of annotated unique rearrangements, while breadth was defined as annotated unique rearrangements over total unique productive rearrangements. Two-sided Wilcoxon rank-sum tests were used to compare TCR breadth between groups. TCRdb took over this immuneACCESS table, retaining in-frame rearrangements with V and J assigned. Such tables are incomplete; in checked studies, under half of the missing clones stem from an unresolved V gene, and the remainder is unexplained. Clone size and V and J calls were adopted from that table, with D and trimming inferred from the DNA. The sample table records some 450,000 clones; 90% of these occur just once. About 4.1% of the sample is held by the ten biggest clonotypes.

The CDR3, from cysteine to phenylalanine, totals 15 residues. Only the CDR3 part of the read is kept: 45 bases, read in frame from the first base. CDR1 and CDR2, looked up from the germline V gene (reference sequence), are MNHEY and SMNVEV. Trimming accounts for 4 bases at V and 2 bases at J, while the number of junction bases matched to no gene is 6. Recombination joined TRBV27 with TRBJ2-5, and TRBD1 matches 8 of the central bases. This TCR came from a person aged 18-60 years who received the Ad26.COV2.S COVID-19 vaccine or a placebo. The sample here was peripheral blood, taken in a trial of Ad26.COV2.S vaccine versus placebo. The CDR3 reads CASSSRDRPQETQYF. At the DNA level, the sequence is TGTGCCAGCAGTTCCCGGGACAGGCCTCAAGAGACCCAGTACTTC.